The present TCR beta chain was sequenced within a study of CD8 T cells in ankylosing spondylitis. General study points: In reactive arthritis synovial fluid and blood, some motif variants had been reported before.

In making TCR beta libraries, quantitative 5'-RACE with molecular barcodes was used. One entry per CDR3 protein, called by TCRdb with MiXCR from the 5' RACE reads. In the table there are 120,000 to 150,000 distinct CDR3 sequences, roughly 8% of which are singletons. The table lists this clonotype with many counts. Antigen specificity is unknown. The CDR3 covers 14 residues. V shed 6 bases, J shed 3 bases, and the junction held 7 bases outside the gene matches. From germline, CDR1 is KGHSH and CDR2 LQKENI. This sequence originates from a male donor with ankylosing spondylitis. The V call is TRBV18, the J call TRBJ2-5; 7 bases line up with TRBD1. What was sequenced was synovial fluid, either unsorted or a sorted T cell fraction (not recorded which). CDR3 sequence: CASSSRDRKETQYF. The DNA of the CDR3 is TGTGCCAGCTCGTCCCGGGACAGAAAAGAGACCCAGTACTTC.